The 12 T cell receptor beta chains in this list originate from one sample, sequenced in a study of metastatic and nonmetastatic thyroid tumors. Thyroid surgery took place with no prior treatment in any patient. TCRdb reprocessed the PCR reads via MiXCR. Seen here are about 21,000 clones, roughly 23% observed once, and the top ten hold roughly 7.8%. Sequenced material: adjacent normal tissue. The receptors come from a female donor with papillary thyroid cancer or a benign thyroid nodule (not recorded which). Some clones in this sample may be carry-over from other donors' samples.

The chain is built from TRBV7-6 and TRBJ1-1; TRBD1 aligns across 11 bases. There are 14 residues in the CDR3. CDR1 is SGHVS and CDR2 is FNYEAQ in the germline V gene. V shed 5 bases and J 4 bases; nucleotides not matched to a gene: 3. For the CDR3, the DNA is TGTGCCAGCAGCCAGGGACAGGGGGGCACTGAAGCTTTCTTT. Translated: CASSQGQGGTEAFF.

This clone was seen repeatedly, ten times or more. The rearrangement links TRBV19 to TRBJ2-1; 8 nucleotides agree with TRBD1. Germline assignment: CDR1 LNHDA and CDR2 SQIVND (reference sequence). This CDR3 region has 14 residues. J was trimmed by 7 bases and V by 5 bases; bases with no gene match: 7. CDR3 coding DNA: TGTGCCAGTAGTCTGCAGGGGGCGACGAATGAGCAGTTCTTC. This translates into CASSLQGATNEQFF.

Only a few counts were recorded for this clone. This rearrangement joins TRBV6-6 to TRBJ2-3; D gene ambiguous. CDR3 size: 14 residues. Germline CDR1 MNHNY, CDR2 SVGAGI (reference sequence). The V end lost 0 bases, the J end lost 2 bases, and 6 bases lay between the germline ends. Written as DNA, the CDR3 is TGTGCCAGCAGTTACTCCGGAGACACAGATACGCAGTATTTT. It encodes CASSYSGDTDTQYF.

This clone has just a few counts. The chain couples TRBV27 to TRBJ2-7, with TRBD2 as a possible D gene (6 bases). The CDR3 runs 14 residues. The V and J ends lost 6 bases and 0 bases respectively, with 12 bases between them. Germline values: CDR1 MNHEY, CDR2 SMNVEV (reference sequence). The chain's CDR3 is CASRSGLLSYEQYF. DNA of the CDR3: TGTGCCAGCAGAAGCGGGCTGCTCTCCTACGAGCAGTACTTC.

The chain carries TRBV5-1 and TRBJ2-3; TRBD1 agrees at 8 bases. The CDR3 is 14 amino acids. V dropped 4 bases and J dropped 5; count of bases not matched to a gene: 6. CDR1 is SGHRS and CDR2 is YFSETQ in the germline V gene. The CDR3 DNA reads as TGCGCCAGCAGCCCCGGACAGGGCTTAGATACGCAGTATTTT. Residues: CASSPGQGLDTQYF.

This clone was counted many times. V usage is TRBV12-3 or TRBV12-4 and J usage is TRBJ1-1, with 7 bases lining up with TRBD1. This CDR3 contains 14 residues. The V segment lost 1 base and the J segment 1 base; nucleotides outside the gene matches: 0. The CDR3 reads CASSLGTGNTEAFF. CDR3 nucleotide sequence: TGTGCCAGCAGTTTAGGGACAGGGAACACTGAAGCTTTCTTT.

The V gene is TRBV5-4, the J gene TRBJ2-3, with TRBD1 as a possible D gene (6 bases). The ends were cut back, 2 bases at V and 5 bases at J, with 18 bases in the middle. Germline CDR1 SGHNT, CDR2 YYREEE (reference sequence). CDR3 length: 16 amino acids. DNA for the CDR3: TGTGCCAGCAGCTTTTGGCAGCTGGGGGCGGTAGATACGCAGTATTTT. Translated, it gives CASSFWQLGAVDTQYF.

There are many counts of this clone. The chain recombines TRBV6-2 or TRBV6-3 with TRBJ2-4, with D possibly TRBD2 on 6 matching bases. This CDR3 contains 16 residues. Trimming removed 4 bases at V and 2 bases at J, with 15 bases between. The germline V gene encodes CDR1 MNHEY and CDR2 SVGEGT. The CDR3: CASSSLTGDTKNIQYF. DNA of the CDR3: TGTGCCAGCAGTTCGCTAACGGGAGACACCAAAAACATTCAGTACTTC.

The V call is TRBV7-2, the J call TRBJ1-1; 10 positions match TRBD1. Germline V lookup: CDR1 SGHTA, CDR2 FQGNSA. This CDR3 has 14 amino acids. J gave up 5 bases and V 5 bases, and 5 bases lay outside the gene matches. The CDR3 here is CASSMTGGVTEAFF. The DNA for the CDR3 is TGTGCCAGCAGCATGACAGGGGGCGTAACTGAAGCTTTCTTT. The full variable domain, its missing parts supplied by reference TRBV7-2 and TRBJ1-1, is GAGVSQSPSNKVTEKGKDVELRCDPISGHTALYWYRQSLGQGLEFLIYFQGNSAPDKSGLPSDRFSAERTGGSVSTLTIQRTQQEDSAVYLCASSMTGGVTEAFFGQGTRLTVV.

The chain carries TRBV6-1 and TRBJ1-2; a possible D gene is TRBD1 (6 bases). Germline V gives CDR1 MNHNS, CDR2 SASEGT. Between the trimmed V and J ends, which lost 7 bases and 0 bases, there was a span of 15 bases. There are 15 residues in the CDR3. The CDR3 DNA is TGTGCCAGCACCCGGGGGGGGGCCCCTAACTATGGCTACACCTTC. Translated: CASTRGGAPNYGYTF.

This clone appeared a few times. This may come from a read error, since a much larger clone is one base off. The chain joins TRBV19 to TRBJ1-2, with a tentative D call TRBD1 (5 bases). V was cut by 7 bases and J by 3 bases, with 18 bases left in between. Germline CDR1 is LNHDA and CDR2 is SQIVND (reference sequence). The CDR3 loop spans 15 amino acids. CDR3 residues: CASNPQPGRDYGYTF. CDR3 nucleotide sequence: TGTGCCAGTAACCCCCAACCGGGACGGGACTATGGCTACACCTTC. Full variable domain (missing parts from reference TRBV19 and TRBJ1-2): DGGITQSPKYLFRKEGQNVTLSCEQNLNHDAMYWYRQDPGQGLRLIYYSQIVNDFQKGDIAEGYSVSREKKESFPLTVTSAQKNPTAFYLCASNPQPGRDYGYTFGSGTRLTVV.

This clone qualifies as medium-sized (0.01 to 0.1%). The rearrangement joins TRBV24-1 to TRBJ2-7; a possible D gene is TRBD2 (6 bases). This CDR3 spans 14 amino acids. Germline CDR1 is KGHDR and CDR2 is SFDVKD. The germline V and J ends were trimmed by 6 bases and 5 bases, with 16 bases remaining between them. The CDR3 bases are TGTGCCACCAGTCCCGGGCAGGGACTTCACGAGCAGTACTTC. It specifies CATSPGQGLHEQYF.